This T cell receptor beta chain was profiled in a study of PD-1 blockade in classical Hodgkin lymphoma. The time point was: cycle 4 day 1 (C4D1), after more than 5 weeks of nivolumab. Patients all relapsed after autologous stem cell transplantation, and there was variation in brentuximab vedotin exposure. Clones were read by immunoSEQ multiplex PCR, and TCRdb kept only the in-frame ones, dropping some. The repertoire has over 75,000 clones, about nine tenths of them found once; the top ten carry under 3%. Germline V lookup: CDR1 MDHEN, CDR2 SYDVKM. This CDR3 is 16 amino acids long. This sequence was found in a human donor with classical Hodgkin lymphoma. The rearrangement uses TRBV28 and TRBJ2-5; perhaps TRBD1 as D (5 bases). The DNA end lines up better with TRBJ2-7; the J call may be wrong. This specimen was peripheral blood mononuclear cells (PBMCs), taken before the fourth cycle of nivolumab. The CDR3 region has the DNA TGTGCCAGCAGCTATTTTCTCAGGGAAACTACCTACGAGCAGTACTTC. Protein product: CASSYFLRETTYEQYF.